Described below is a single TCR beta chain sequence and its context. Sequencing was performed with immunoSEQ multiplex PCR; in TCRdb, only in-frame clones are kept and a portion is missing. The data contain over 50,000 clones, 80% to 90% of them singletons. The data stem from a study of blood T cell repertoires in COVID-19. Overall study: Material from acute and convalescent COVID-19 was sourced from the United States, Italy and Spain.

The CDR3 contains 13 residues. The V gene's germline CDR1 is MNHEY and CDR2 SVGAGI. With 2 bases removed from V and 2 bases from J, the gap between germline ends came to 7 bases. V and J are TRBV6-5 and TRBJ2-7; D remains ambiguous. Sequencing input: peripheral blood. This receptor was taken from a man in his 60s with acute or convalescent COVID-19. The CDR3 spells CASSYGATYEQYF. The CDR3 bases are TGTGCCAGCAGTTACGGAGCTACCTACGAGCAGTACTTC.